This TCR beta chain was identified in a study of blood T cell repertoires in COVID-19. The overall study: COVID-19 samples collected from the United States, Italy and Spain covered acute and convalescent phases. T cells, B-cell-depleted T cells, or PBMCs supplied cDNA or gDNA.

The CDR3 totals 18 residues. Germline-derived CDR1 and CDR2 are SGHVS and FNYEAQ. With 3 bases removed from V and 1 base from J, the gap between germline ends came to 18 bases. Per the original data handling: Researchers report that nucleated cell counts were estimated from reference gene primer amplification. Sequenced by immunoSEQ multiplex PCR; TCRdb stores in-frame clones only, minus some. V, J and clone size were drawn from that table, and D and trimming were deduced from the DNA. The table lists approximately 21,000 clones, 73% of them singletons. The sequence was collected from a human donor in a cohort sampled during active or convalescent COVID-19. V is TRBV7-6 and J is TRBJ2-2; TRBD1 is a possible D gene (6 bases). Sequencing was carried out using peripheral blood. This CDR3 is CASSLSSQGHLNTGELFF. The CDR3 DNA is TGTGCCAGCAGCTTGTCGTCACAGGGACACTTGAACACCGGGGAGCTGTTTTTT.